These 17 T cell receptor beta chains originate from one sample sequenced in a study of radiotherapy plus CTLA-4 blockade in lung cancer. Clones were sequenced by immunoSEQ multiplex PCR, and TCRdb holds only the in-frame ones, with some missing. Of approximately 60,000 clones in the sample, 60% to 80% were seen once. The material sequenced was peripheral blood, taken from a patient treated with radiotherapy plus ipilimumab. These TCRs come from a human donor with non-small cell lung cancer who had a complete response to radiotherapy plus ipilimumab.

This rearrangement joins TRBV27 to TRBJ1-2; D perhaps matches TRBD1 (6 bases). Germline V gene sequence: CDR1 MNHEY, CDR2 SMNVEV (reference sequence). The CDR3 has 16 residues. Trimming removed 0 bases at V and 0 bases at J, with 11 bases between. For the CDR3, the DNA is TGTGCCAGCAGTTTATCGATGGGGGCCACTAACTATGGCTACACCTTC. As protein: CASSLSMGATNYGYTF.

The gene calls are TRBV27 and TRBJ2-5; 8 bases are shared with TRBD2. The germline gives CDR1 MNHEY, CDR2 SMNVEV (reference sequence). This CDR3 has 16 amino acids. V dropped 2 bases and J dropped 4; count of bases not matched to a gene: 9. The CDR3 DNA follows: TGTGCCAGCAGTTTACACGGGGGGGACGGCCGAGAGACCCAGTACTTC. Translating gives CASSLHGGDGRETQYF.

The chain has TRBV19 and TRBJ2-2; D not resolved. The CDR3 has 15 residues. The germline V gene encodes CDR1 LNHDA and CDR2 SQIVND (reference sequence). V was clipped by 7 bases and J by 2 bases, with 14 bases between them. CDR3 protein: CASTSLALNTGELFF. DNA for the CDR3: TGTGCCAGTACCTCGCTGGCCCTAAACACCGGGGAGCTGTTTTTT.

V usage is TRBV29-1 and J usage is TRBJ2-3, with 11 positions matching TRBD2. The CDR3 extends over 13 amino acids. Germline V lookup: CDR1 SQVTM, CDR2 ANQGSEA. CDR3 coding DNA: TGCAGTGGTACTAGCGGGAGTCCAGATACGCAGTATTTT. Translated, it gives CSGTSGSPDTQYF.

The V gene is TRBV2, the J gene TRBJ1-2; a possible D gene is TRBD1 (5 bases). The CDR3 runs 13 residues. The germline V gene has CDR1 SNHLY and CDR2 FYNNEI. Trimming shortened V by 6 bases and J by 1 base, and 9 bases separated the two germline ends. For the CDR3, the DNA is TGTGCCAGCAGGATGGGGGTTAACTATGGCTACACCTTC. This sequence encodes CASRMGVNYGYTF.

V usage is TRBV5-5 and J usage is TRBJ2-5; TRBD2 agrees at 12 bases. CDR3 length equals 16 residues. V was pared by 5 bases and J by 2 bases, with 7 bases of the junction left unmatched. Germline V CDR1 and CDR2: SGHKS, YYEKEE (reference sequence). As DNA, the CDR3 is TGTGCCAGCAGTCCAGGACTAGCGGGGAAACAAGAGACCCAGTACTTC. Translated: CASSPGLAGKQETQYF.

The sample holds a few counts of this clone. This chain uses TRBV7-2 with TRBJ1-3; no clear D gene. CDR1 and CDR2 (germline): SGHTA, FQGNSA. V lost 1 base and J 4 bases, leaving 11 bases between the germline ends. The CDR3 is made up of 15 amino acids. Written as DNA, the CDR3 is TGTGCCAGCAGCTTAGAAGACGCGGGAGGAAACACCATATATTTT. It encodes CASSLEDAGGNTIYF. The full variable domain, with the rest looked up from reference TRBV7-2 and TRBJ1-3, is GAGVSQSPSNKVTEKGKDVELRCDPISGHTALYWYRQSLGQGLEFLIYFQGNSAPDKSGLPSDRFSAERTGGSVSTLTIQRTQQEDSAVYLCASSLEDAGGNTIYFGEGSWLTVV.

The genes are TRBV4-3 and TRBJ1-6, with 9 bases lining up with TRBD1. J gave up 7 bases and V 6 bases, and 7 bases lay outside the gene matches. From germline, CDR1 is LGHNA and CDR2 YSLEER. The length of the CDR3 is 15 residues. The CDR3 protein is CASSPTGTGNSPLHF. CDR3 DNA sequence: TGCGCCAGCAGTCCTACCGGGACAGGGAATTCACCCCTCCACTTT.

The gene calls are TRBV10-2 and TRBJ2-6, with D possibly TRBD2 on 6 matching bases. CDR1 is WSHSY and CDR2 is SAAADI in the germline V gene. The CDR3 contains 18 residues. Between the trimmed V and J ends, which lost 3 bases and 4 bases, there was a span of 19 bases. This CDR3 reads CASSDRQELRGGANVLTF. The CDR3 DNA reads as TGCGCCAGCAGTGATCGCCAGGAGTTGCGGGGAGGGGCCAACGTCCTGACTTTC.

The chain uses TRBV7-2 and TRBJ2-3; D might be TRBD2 (5 bases). This CDR3 contains 13 residues. Per germline, CDR1 SGHTA and CDR2 FQGNSA. V dropped 0 bases and J dropped 4 bases, with 5 bases sitting between them. The CDR3 DNA reads TGTGCCAGCAGCTTAGCGCGGGCAGATACGCAGTATTTT. This sequence encodes CASSLARADTQYF. Combining the CDR3 with reference TRBV7-2 and TRBJ2-3 gives the whole variable domain GAGVSQSPSNKVTEKGKDVELRCDPISGHTALYWYRQSLGQGLEFLIYFQGNSAPDKSGLPSDRFSAERTGGSVSTLTIQRTQQEDSAVYLCASSLARADTQYFGPGTRLTVL.

This sequence joins TRBV6-5 and TRBJ2-5; D remains ambiguous. The CDR3 contains 14 residues. Germline-derived CDR1 and CDR2 are MNHEY and SVGAGI. Trimming took off 0 bases at V and 1 base at J, with 6 bases between the two ends. CDR3 in DNA: TGTGCCAGCAGTTACTCGCAGATCCAAGAGACCCAGTACTTC. Encoded protein: CASSYSQIQETQYF.

The chain uses TRBV4-3 and TRBJ2-5, with 7 bases matching TRBD1. The J call may be wrong; the DNA end is better matched by TRBJ2-7. Germline CDR1 LGHNA, CDR2 YSLEER. This CDR3 has 13 residues. In nucleotides, the CDR3 is TGCGCCAGCAGTCCAGGGGGCTCCTACGAGCAGTACTTC. Translation: CASSPGGSYEQYF.

The gene calls are TRBV5-6 and TRBJ1-6, with a weak D call TRBD1 (5 bases). Trimming stripped 3 bases from V and 2 bases from J, with 15 bases between. The CDR3 is 17 residues long. CDR1 is SGHDT, CDR2 YYEEEE, per germline. The CDR3 sequence: CASSSWPGSPYNSPLHF. CDR3 bases: TGTGCCAGCAGCTCCTGGCCAGGGTCCCCCTATAATTCACCCCTCCACTTT. Looking up the rest from reference TRBV5-6 and TRBJ1-6 gives the full variable domain: DAGVTQSPTHLIKTRGQQVTLRCSPKSGHDTVSWYQQALGQGPQFIFQYYEEEERQRGNFPDRFSGHQFPNYSSELNVNALLLGDSALYLCASSSWPGSPYNSPLHFGNGTRLTVT.

The chain links TRBV7-9 to TRBJ2-5; 13 positions match TRBD2. The junction had 7 bases not matched to a gene; V was cut back by 7 bases and J by 5 bases. The germline V gene has CDR1 SEHNR and CDR2 FQNEAQ (reference sequence). The CDR3 covers 15 residues. The chain's CDR3 is CASTGTSGVHETQYF. CDR3 DNA sequence: TGTGCCAGCACGGGGACTAGCGGGGTTCACGAGACCCAGTACTTC.

The chain combines TRBV10-3 with TRBJ1-3; no firm D call. Trimming cost V 2 bases and J 0 bases, with 11 bases left between them. In germline, CDR1 is ENHRY, CDR2 SYGVKD. This CDR3 region has 16 residues. The CDR3 nucleotides are TGTGCCATCAGTGAGGACGGTGGATACTCTGGAAACACCATATATTTT. Its protein is CAISEDGGYSGNTIYF.

This chain links TRBV27 with TRBJ2-5; D possibly corresponds to TRBD2 (6 bases). The germline gives CDR1 MNHEY, CDR2 SMNVEV (reference sequence). This CDR3 has 14 amino acids. V was pared by 3 bases and J by 6 bases, with 14 bases between. As DNA, the CDR3 is TGTGCCAGCAGTTTGACTAGTGGGTTGCAGACCCAGTACTTC. The encoded protein is CASSLTSGLQTQYF.

The CDR3 region is CASSSKGGGFSLGNEQFF. The CDR3 nucleotides read TGTGCCAGCAGCTCCAAGGGGGGTGGGTTCTCACTAGGCAATGAGCAGTTCTTC. This chain joins TRBV7-2 and TRBJ2-1, with D possibly being TRBD1 or TRBD2 (6 bases each). CDR1 SGHTA and CDR2 FQGNSA come from the germline V gene. The CDR3 totals 18 residues. Trimming stripped 4 bases from V and 6 bases from J, with 25 bases between.